The rows below give T cell receptor beta chains drawn from one sample of a study of T-cell memory formation after mild COVID-19. TCRdb re-called the 5' RACE reads with MiXCR, one entry per CDR3 protein. The repertoire has 450,000 or so distinct CDR3 sequences, approximately 20% of them found once; the top ten carry more than 8%. Source material: PBMCs or a T cell subset sorted from them (not recorded which). All receptors derive from an adult woman who had mild COVID-19 (a few samples of this study predate the infection). Cell type and time point are not known. The CDR3 runs from the conserved cysteine through the conserved F or W. A D gene is named only where the DNA matches it firmly. Rows give clone size only sometimes, using once, few, many, or a class for an expanded clone.

v_gene	j_gene	abundance	d_gene	CDR3nt	CDR3aa
TRBV20-1	TRBJ2-7	few	TRBD1	TGCAGTGCTAGAGACACACGGACAGGGGATTCCTACGAGCAGTACTTC	CSARDTRTGDSYEQYF
TRBV7-6	TRBJ1-3	few	.	TGTGCCAGCAGCAGGGACACGGGAGGAAACACCATATATTTT	CASSRDTGGNTIYF
TRBV6-5	TRBJ2-7	few	.	TGTGCCAGCAGTTACAGGGGCCCCTCCTACGAGCAGTACTTC	CASSYRGPSYEQYF
TRBV10-2	TRBJ2-5	.	.	TGCGCCAGCAGGGGGACTTCTGGAGAGACCCAGTACTTC	CASRGTSGETQYF
TRBV5-4	TRBJ1-5	.	.	TGTGCCAGCAGCTTGGGCTGGGATCAGCCCCAGCATTTT	CASSLGWDQPQHF
TRBV5-6	TRBJ2-4	.	.	TGTGCCAGCAGCGGGGGGCCGGGACGTAGCAAAAACATTCAGTACTTC	CASSGGPGRSKNIQYF
TRBV5-1	TRBJ1-2	.	.	TGCGCCAGCAGCCCATCGATGGATGGCTACACCTTC	CASSPSMDGYTF
TRBV30	TRBJ1-2	.	.	TGTGCCTGGTGGCCCCTCTTAGAAGGGAGTGGTTATGATGGCTACACCTTC	CAWWPLLEGSGYDGYTF
TRBV6-1	TRBJ2-7	.	TRBD1	TGTGCCAGCAGTCCACAACTTACAGGGGACGAGCAGTACTTC	CASSPQLTGDEQYF
TRBV24-1	TRBJ2-1	.	.	TGTGCCACCAGTGCAGAGCTAGCTCCCTACAATGAGCAGTTCTTC	CATSAELAPYNEQFF
TRBV2	TRBJ2-1	.	.	TGTGCCAGCAGTTCCCCTGTAGGGACAGAGCAGTTCTTC	CASSSPVGTEQFF
TRBV7-6	TRBJ2-1	many	TRBD1	TGTGCCAGCAGCCCACGACCCAGGGGGCCGAACAATGAGCAGTTCTTC	CASSPRPRGPNNEQFF
TRBV5-1	TRBJ1-1	.	.	TGCGCCAGCAGCTTCGAGGGGTACACTGAAGCTTTCTTT	CASSFEGYTEAFF
TRBV5-6	TRBJ1-1	.	TRBD1	TGTGCCAGCAGAGCTAGGACAGGGAAAGGATGGATGAAAGCTTTCTTT	CASRARTGKGWMKAFF
TRBV5-4	TRBJ2-7	.	TRBD2	TGTGCCAGCAGCTTGAGAGGGCTAGCGGGAGGTTTTTCCTACGAGCAGTACTTC	CASSLRGLAGGFSYEQYF
TRBV5-1	TRBJ1-1	.	.	TGCGCCAGCAGCTTGTATTGGGGAAGCACTGAAGCTTTCTTT	CASSLYWGSTEAFF
TRBV4-1	TRBJ1-4	few	TRBD1	TGCGCCAGCAGCCAAGCCGGGACAGTTATTGCAACTAATGAAAAACTGTTTTTT	CASSQAGTVIATNEKLFF
TRBV3-1	TRBJ2-3	few	.	TGTGCCAGCAGCCGACCCGGGAACAGAGATGGTACGCAGTATTTT	CASSRPGNRDGTQYF
TRBV5-1	TRBJ2-3	few	TRBD1	TGCGCCAGCAGCTTGGCCAGGGACAGGGGAAGCACAGATACGCAGTATTTT	CASSLARDRGSTDTQYF
TRBV3-1	TRBJ1-4	.	TRBD1	TGTGCCAGCAGCAACCGAGGACAGGCTAATGAAAAACTGTTTTTT	CASSNRGQANEKLFF
TRBV20-1	TRBJ1-2	.	.	TGCAGTGCTAGAGCGGCCGGCTTCGTGGGCTACACCTTC	CSARAAGFVGYTF
TRBV9	TRBJ1-1	few	TRBD1	TGTGCCAGCACCTCAGGGGGTGGGCCATTGAACACTGAAGCTTTCTTT	CASTSGGGPLNTEAFF
TRBV7-9	TRBJ1-1	few	.	TGTGCCAGCAGCACGACTGCTGAAGCTTTCTTT	CASSTTAEAFF
TRBV24-1	TRBJ2-7	few	TRBD2	TGTGCCACCAGTGATACTAGCGGGTCCTCTTGGGAGCAGTACTTC	CATSDTSGSSWEQYF
TRBV12-3/TRBV12-4	TRBJ2-5	few	.	TGTGCCAGCAGTCGGGAAGGAGAGACCCAGTACTTC	CASSREGETQYF
TRBV4-2	TRBJ2-7	many	TRBD2	TGTGCCAGCAGCCGAGACAGCGGGAGGGCCGACTACGAGCAGTACTTC	CASSRDSGRADYEQYF
TRBV12-3/TRBV12-4	TRBJ2-1	.	.	TGTGCCAGCAGATGGACTACCCGATACAATGAGCAGTTCTTC	CASRWTTRYNEQFF
TRBV5-1	TRBJ2-5	few	TRBD1	TGCGCCAGCAGCGAGGGACAGGGGAAAGGAGAGACCCAGTACTTC	CASSEGQGKGETQYF
TRBV12-3/TRBV12-4	TRBJ1-1	.	.	TGTGCCAGCAGCCAGTGGCAAACGAACACTGAAGCTTTCTTT	CASSQWQTNTEAFF
TRBV4-3	TRBJ2-6	.	.	TGCGCCAGCAGCCAACGGAGTGACTGGGGAGTTTTTGGGGCCAACGTCCTGACTTTC	CASSQRSDWGVFGANVLTF
TRBV7-2	TRBJ2-1	.	.	TGTGCCAGCAGCTTACGGTATGGGAGCTCCTACAATGAGCAGTTCTTC	CASSLRYGSSYNEQFF